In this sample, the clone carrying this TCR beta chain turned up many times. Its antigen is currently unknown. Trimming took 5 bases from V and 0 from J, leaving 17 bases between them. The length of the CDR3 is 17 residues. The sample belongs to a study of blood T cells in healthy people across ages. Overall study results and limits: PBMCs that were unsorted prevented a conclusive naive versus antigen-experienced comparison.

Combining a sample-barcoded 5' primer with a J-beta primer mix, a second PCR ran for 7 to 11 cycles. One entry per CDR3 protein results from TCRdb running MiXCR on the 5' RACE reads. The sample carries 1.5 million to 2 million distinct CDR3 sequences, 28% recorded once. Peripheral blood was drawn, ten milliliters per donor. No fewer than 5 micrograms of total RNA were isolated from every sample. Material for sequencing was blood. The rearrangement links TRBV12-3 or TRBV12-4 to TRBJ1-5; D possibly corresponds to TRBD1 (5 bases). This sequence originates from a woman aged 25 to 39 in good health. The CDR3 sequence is CASSPTGGTNSNQPQHF. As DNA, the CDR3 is TGTGCCAGCAGTCCCACGGGGGGGACGAATAGCAATCAGCCCCAGCATTTT.